The TCR beta chain under discussion was sequenced for a study of T cell responses to AZD1222 COVID-19 vaccine. Study-level background: Second doses were pooled across both intervals (about 4 or about 12 weeks).

Study findings and constraints: Repertoire sampling happened only post peak T cell response. Donors were chiefly white British, with a greater number of females, and clonal diversity was perhaps underestimated. Vaccine-associated CD4 TCRs ranged over spike, dominating at 160-218 and 743-854.

The table came from immunoSEQ multiplex PCR; TCRdb's copy has only in-frame clones and leaves some out. The table includes around 120,000 clones, around 88% detected once. Details on this clone: Its antigen is as yet unknown.

V was trimmed by 7 bases and J by 2 bases, leaving 15 bases between them. This CDR3 has 15 amino acids. Germline values: CDR1 LNHDA, CDR2 SQIVND (reference sequence). The sample consisted of peripheral blood, taken on day 0 of AZD1222 vaccination. The rearrangement joins TRBV19 to TRBJ1-5, with D unclear. This TCR was recovered from an adult in good health. In DNA form, the CDR3 reads TGTGCCAGTACTACGCTTGAGGGAGGCAATCAGCCCCAGCATTTT. As protein: CASTTLEGGNQPQHF.